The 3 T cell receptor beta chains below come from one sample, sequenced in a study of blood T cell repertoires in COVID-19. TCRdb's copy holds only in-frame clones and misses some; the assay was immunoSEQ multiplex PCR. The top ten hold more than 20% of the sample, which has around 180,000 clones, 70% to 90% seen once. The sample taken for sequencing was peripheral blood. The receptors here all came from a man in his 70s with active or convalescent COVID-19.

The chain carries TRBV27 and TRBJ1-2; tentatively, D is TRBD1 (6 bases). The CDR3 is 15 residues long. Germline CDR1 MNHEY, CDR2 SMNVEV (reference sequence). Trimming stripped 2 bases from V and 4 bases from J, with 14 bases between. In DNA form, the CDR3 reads TGTGCCAGCAGTTTAAATGGACAGACAGCCTATGGCTACACCTTC. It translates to CASSLNGQTAYGYTF.

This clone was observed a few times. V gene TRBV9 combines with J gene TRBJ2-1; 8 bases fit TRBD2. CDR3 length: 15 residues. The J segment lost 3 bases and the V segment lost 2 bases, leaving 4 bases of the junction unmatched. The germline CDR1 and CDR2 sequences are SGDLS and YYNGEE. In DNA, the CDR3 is TGTGCCAGCAGCGTTAGCGGGGTGATCTACAATGAGCAGTTCTTC. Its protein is CASSVSGVIYNEQFF.

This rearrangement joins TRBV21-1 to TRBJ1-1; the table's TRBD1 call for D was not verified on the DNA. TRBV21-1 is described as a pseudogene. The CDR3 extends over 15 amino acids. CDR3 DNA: TGTGCCAGCAGCAGGGACAGCGTCGTGACCACTGAAGCTTTCTTT. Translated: CASSRDSVVTTEAFF.